Detailed here is one TCR beta chain. CDR1 and CDR2 (germline): SEHNR, FQNEAQ (reference sequence). Trimming stripped 4 bases from V and 2 bases from J, with 6 bases between. CDR3 length: 12 amino acids. Profiled with immunoSEQ multiplex PCR; TCRdb holds only in-frame clones, not every one. The sample carries 90,000 to 120,000 clones, around 79% recorded once. The entry originates in a study of blood T cell repertoires in COVID-19. Study in general: Acute and convalescent COVID-19 samples came from the United States, Italy and Spain.

Material for sequencing was peripheral blood. J is TRBJ2-7 and V is TRBV7-9; D gene ambiguous. This TCR derives from a man between 65 and 80 years old with active or convalescent COVID-19. Here the CDR3 reads CASSWSTYEQYF. The CDR3 bases are TGTGCCAGCAGCTGGAGCACCTACGAGCAGTACTTC.